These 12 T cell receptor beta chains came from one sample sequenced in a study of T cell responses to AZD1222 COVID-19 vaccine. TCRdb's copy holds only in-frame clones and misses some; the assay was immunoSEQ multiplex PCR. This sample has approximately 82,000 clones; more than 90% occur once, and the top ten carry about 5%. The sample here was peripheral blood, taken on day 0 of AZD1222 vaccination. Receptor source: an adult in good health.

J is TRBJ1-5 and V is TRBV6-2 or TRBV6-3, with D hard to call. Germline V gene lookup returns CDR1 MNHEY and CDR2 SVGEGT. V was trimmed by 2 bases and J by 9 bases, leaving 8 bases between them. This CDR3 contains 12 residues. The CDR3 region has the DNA TGTGCCAGCAGTTACGGGGTTCGGCCCCAGCATTTT. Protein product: CASSYGVRPQHF.

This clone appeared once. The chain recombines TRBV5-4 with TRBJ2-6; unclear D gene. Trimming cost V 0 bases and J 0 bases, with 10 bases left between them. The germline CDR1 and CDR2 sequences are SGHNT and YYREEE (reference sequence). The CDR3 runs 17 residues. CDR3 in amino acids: CASSLEVGNSGANVLTF. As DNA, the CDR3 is TGTGCCAGCAGCTTGGAGGTCGGTAACTCTGGGGCCAACGTCCTGACTTTC.

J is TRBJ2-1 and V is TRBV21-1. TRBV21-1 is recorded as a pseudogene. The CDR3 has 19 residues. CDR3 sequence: CASPPGRLPFSDSYNEQFF. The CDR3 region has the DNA TGTGCCAGCCCGCCGGGGCGGTTACCGTTTTCAGACTCCTACAATGAGCAGTTCTTC.

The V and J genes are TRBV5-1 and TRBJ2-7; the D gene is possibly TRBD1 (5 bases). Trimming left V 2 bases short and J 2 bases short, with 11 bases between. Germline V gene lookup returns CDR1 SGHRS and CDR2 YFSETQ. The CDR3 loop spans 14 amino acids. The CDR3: CASSFGQGTYEQYF. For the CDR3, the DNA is TGCGCCAGCAGCTTTGGCCAGGGCACCTACGAGCAGTACTTC.

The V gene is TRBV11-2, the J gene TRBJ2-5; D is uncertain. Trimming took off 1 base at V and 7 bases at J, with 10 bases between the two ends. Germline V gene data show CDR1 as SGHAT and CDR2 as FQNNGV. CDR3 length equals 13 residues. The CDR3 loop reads CASSLAGSGTQYF. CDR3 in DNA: TGTGCCAGCAGCTTAGCTGGATCCGGGACCCAGTACTTC.

In nucleotides, the CDR3 is TGTGCCAGTAGTATAGGTTGGGGGCCTGGAAACACCATATATTTT. Translating gives CASSIGWGPGNTIYF. The chain has TRBV19 and TRBJ1-3; perhaps TRBD1 as D (6 bases). Germline-derived CDR1 and CDR2 are LNHDA and SQIVND (reference sequence). Trimming removed 1 base from V and 2 bases from J, with 9 bases in between. This CDR3 is built from 15 residues.

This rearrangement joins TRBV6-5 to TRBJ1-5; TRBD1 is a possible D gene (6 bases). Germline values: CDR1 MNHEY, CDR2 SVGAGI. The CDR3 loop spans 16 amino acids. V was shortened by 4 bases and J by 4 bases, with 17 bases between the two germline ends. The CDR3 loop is CASSSLGQGGNQPQHF. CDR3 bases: TGTGCCAGCAGTTCCCTGGGTCAAGGGGGGAATCAGCCCCAGCATTTT.

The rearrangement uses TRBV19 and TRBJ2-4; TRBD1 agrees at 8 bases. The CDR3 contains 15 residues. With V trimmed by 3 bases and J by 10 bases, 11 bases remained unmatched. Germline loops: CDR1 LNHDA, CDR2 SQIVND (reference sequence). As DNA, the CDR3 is TGTGCCAGTAGTATCCAGGGGGCGCGTCTCGGAATTCAGTACTTC. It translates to CASSIQGARLGIQYF.

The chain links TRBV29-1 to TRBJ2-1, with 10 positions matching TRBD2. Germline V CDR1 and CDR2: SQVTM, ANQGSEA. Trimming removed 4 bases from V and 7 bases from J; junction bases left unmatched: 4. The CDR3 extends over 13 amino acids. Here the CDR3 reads CSVVGTSENEQFF. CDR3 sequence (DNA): TGCAGCGTTGTCGGGACTAGCGAGAATGAGCAGTTCTTC.

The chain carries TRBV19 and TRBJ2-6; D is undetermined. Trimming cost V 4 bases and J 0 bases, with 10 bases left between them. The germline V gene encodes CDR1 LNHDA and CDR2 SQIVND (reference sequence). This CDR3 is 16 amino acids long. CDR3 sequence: CASSTRRTSGANVLTF. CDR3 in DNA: TGTGCCAGTAGTACAAGACGGACCTCTGGGGCCAACGTCCTGACTTTC.

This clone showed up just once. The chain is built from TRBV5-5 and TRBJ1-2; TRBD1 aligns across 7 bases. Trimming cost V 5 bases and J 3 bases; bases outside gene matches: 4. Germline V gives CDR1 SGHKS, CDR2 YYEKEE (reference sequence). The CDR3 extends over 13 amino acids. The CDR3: CASRATGYYGYTF. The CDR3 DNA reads TGTGCCAGCAGAGCGACAGGGTACTATGGCTACACCTTC.

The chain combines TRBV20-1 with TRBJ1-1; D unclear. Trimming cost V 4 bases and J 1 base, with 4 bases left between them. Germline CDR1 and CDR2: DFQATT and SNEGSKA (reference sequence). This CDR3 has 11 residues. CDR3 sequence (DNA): TGCAGTGCTACAGCGAACACTGAAGCTTTCTTT. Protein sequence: CSATANTEAFF.